This T cell receptor beta chain was sequenced during a study of cytotoxic CD8 clonotypes in ibrutinib-treated CLL. This clone occurred once. Here immunoSEQ multiplex PCR was the method, and the copy in TCRdb shows in-frame clones only, minus some. This sample has around 310,000 clones, with 80% found just once. Looked up from germline, CDR1 is SGDLS and CDR2 is YYNGEE. The CDR3 has 15 amino acids. Germline trimming cut 1 base from V and 4 bases from J; bases unmatched to any gene: 5. This TCR derives from a human donor with chronic lymphocytic leukemia. This sample comprised PBMCs, obtained before ibrutinib treatment. The V and J genes are TRBV9 and TRBJ1-2; TRBD1 aligns across 9 bases. CDR3 region: CASSVRGTGIYGYTF. CDR3 bases: TGTGCCAGCAGCGTACGAGGGACAGGGATCTATGGCTACACCTTC.